The entry below describes one TCR beta chain. What it binds is not known. Additional DNA sequences in this sample encode the identical CDR3. The sample is drawn from a study of cytomegalovirus exposure and HLA in healthy donors. In the study overall: Approximately 81% of 398 genotyped donors fell in the Caucasian-associated ancestry cluster.

General study results and limits: Previously analyzed data showed that most TCR beta V segments were productive at a frequency of about 87% or about 30%. It was in a later analysis that TCR association rates were seen to vary by HLA locus, highest for DRB1 and lowest for HLA-C. Later analysis associated a missense DCLRE1C variant with TCR beta V- and J-gene trimming.

V was pared by 2 bases and J by 2 bases, with 2 bases of the junction left unmatched. Germline values: CDR1 KGHSH, CDR2 LQKENI. There are 15 residues in the CDR3. A multiplex PCR was run with 60 Vbeta primers and 13 Jbeta primers. Clones were sequenced by immunoSEQ multiplex PCR, and TCRdb holds only the in-frame ones, with some missing. The repertoire holds tens of thousands of clones, with 70% to 85% as singletons. V usage is TRBV18 and J usage is TRBJ1-1; 10 nucleotides line up with TRBD1. The sequence came from a man over 45 in good health and CMV-seronegative. The sample comprised PBMCs. DNA for the CDR3: TGTGCCAGCTCACCAGGGACAGGGGTTAACACTGAAGCTTTCTTT. This encodes CASSPGTGVNTEAFF.